The present entry profiles one T cell receptor beta chain with its context. This sample is part of a study of blood T cell repertoires in COVID-19. Looking at the study overall: Whether acute or convalescent, the COVID-19 samples came from the United States, Italy and Spain.

Study processing details: Estimated nucleated cell counts came from reference gene primer amplification. Here immunoSEQ multiplex PCR was the method, and the copy in TCRdb shows in-frame clones only, minus some. The DNA gave D and trimming, while V, J and clone size come from that table. The profile shows roughly 150,000 clones, approximately 91% of them singletons. The CDR3 contains 11 residues. CDR1 is SNHLY, CDR2 FYNNEI, per germline. Trimming removed 7 bases at V and 3 bases at J, with 4 bases between. V and J are TRBV2 and TRBJ2-1; D is unresolved. This clonotype originated in a man younger than 35 with acute or convalescent COVID-19. Sequences were obtained from peripheral blood. CDR3 bases: TGTGCCAGCATTTACTACAATGAGCAGTTCTTC. Translating gives CASIYYNEQFF.